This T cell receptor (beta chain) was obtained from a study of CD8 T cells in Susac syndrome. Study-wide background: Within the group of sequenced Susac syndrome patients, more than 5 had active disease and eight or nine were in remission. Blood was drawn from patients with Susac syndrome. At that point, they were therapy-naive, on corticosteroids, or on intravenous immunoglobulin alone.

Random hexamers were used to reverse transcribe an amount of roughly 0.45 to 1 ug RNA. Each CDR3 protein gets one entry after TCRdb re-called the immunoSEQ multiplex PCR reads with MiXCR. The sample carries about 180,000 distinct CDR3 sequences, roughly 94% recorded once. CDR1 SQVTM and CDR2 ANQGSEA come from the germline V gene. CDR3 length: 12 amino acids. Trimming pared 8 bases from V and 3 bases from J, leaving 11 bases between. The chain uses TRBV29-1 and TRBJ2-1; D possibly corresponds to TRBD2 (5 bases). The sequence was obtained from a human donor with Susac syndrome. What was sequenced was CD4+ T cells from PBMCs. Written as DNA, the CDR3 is TGCAGCACCGCTAGCTTCTACAATGAGCAGTTCTTC. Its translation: CSTASFYNEQFF.